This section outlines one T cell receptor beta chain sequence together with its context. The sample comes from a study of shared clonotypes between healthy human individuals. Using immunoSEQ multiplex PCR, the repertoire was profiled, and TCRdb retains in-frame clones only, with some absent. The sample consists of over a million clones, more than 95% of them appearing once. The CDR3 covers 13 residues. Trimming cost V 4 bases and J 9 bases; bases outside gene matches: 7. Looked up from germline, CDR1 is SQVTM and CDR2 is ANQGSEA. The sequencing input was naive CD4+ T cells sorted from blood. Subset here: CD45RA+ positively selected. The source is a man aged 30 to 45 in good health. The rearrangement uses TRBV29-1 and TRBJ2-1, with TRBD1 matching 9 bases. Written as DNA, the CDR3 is TGCAGCGTTGGACAGGGGGGTGGTGGTGAGCAGTTCTTC. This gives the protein CSVGQGGGGEQFF.